The present T cell receptor (beta chain) was sequenced within a study of OX40 agonist ivuxolimab in advanced cancers. Study-level information: People who had prior anti-PD-1, anti-PD-L1 or anti-CTLA-4 therapy could take part, and under 45% had some. Study results and limitations: The study found that CD8+ T cells averaged more expanded clones than CD4+. The study observed clonal expansion of CD4+ and CD8+ blood T cells by week 6 at 0.1 to 3.0 mg/kg.

Regarding this clone: Its antigen is undetermined.

CDR1 is MGHRA, CDR2 YSYEKL, per germline. V was pared by 4 bases and J by 3 bases, with 8 bases between. The CDR3 consists of 13 residues. TCRdb's copy holds only in-frame clones and misses some; the assay was immunoSEQ multiplex PCR. The table includes under 40,000 clones, 65% to 80% detected once. This specimen consisted of CD4+ or CD8+ T cells sorted from blood, obtained in a trial of the OX40 agonist ivuxolimab. This clonotype originated in an adult with an advanced solid tumor such as melanoma, head and neck, liver or kidney cancer. V gene TRBV4-1 combines with J gene TRBJ2-3; D not resolved. CDR3 DNA sequence: TGCGCCAGCAGCCTGAGTAGTACAGATACGCAGTATTTT. Translating it yields CASSLSSTDTQYF.